Listed below are T cell receptor beta chains from one sample, sequenced in a study of T cells expressing NK-cell markers. No DNA is given; TCRdb re-called the 5' RACE reads and lists each CDR3 protein once. This sample's table has about 460,000 distinct CDR3 sequences. Sequences were obtained from blood T cells: a sorted CD56 or NKG2C T cell subset, CD4+ or CD8+ T cells, or bulk PBMC T cells (not recorded which). The receptors were gathered from a woman in her forties or fifties in good health. The CDR3 runs from the conserved cysteine through the conserved F or W.

14,TRBV5-6,TRBJ2-5,CASSFAPVQETQYF
15,TRBV5-5,TRBJ2-7,CASSSTGSIFYEQYF
17,TRBV6-6,TRBJ1-3,CASSQGVRGNSGNTIYF
14,TRBV11-2,TRBJ2-1,CASSLDSLAHEQFF
13,TRBV12-3/TRBV12-4,TRBJ2-1,CASSSLAINEQFF
12,TRBV12-3/TRBV12-4,TRBJ2-1,CASRMRDNEQFF
15,TRBV2,TRBJ1-5,CASRPDRGSGQPQHF
16,TRBV27,TRBJ1-1,CASLTRTGRMNTEAFF
14,TRBV5-1,TRBJ2-1,CASSSQREVNEQFF
14,TRBV30,TRBJ1-2,CAWARRQLNYGYTF
13,TRBV7-8,TRBJ2-2,CASSAPGLGELFF
21,TRBV7-8,TRBJ2-6,CASSPTRSRDRGFSGANVLTF
13,TRBV5-1,TRBJ2-3,CASSSGTPYTQYF
14,TRBV10-3,TRBJ2-4,CAISGGQLSNIQYF
18,TRBV7-3,TRBJ2-7,CASSSGFWGLIRTYEQYF
12,TRBV9,TRBJ2-3,CASSVEASPQYF
16,TRBV10-3,TRBJ2-1,CAISERFRTSGSVWFF
14,TRBV27,TRBJ1-5,CASSFRGPDQPQHF
14,TRBV10-3,TRBJ1-1,CAIMGGAGGTEAFF
17,TRBV7-9,TRBJ2-1,CASSLVASGTPNNEQFF
17,TRBV5-1,TRBJ2-1,CASSFLTPGLAGNEQFF
13,TRBV11-3,TRBJ1-3,CASSLEQRNTIYF
15,TRBV7-2,TRBJ2-3,CASSSWTTLRDTQYF
17,TRBV20-1,TRBJ2-2,CSARQLAGGPGTGELFF
16,TRBV5-5,TRBJ2-7,CASSLGGRGLLYEQYF
17,TRBV20-1,TRBJ2-1,CSASGGSGGSSYNEQFF
14,TRBV5-1,TRBJ2-3,CASSSDDRGDTQYF
12,TRBV7-2,TRBJ2-7,CASSQRVWEQYF
15,TRBV7-8,TRBJ2-7,CASSLRAGVGYEQYF
13,TRBV18,TRBJ1-1,CASLGGIHTEAFF